The text below deals with one TCR beta chain. V gave up 0 bases and J gave up 9 bases, with 12 bases separating them. CDR1 is DFQATT, CDR2 SNEGSKA, per germline (reference sequence). The CDR3 length is 13 residues. This sample is drawn from a study of identical twins. TCRdb re-called the 5' RACE reads through MiXCR, storing one row per CDR3 protein. Of 430,000 or so distinct CDR3 sequences detected, 24% appear once; the ten largest clones hold roughly 2.8%. These same data were also listed under a study on T cells expressing NK-cell markers.

Sequencing used CD4+ T cells sorted from blood. The chain recombines TRBV20-1 with TRBJ2-1; unclear D gene. The TCR comes from a woman aged 18-35 years in good health. CDR3 coding DNA: TGCAGTGCTAGAGATATAGTAGTCAGTGAGCAGTTCTTC. It is translated as CSARDIVVSEQFF.